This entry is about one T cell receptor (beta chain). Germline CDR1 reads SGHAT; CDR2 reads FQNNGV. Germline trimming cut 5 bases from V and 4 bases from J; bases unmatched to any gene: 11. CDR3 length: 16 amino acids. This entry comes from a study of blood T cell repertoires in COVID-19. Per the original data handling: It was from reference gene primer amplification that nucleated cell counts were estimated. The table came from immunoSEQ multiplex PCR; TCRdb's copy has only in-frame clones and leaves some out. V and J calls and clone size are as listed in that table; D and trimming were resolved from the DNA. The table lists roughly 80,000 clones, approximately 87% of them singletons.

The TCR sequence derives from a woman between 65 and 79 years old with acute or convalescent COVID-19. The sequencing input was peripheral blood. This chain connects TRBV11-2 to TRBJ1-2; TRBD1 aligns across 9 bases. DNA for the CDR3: TGTGCCAGCAGCCGGGACAGGGCCTCTAGTGGCTATGGCTACACCTTC. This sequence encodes CASSRDRASSGYGYTF.